A single T cell receptor beta chain is shown here with its context. The sample belongs to a study of blood T cell repertoires in COVID-19. Study background: The origin of the acute and convalescent COVID-19 samples was the United States, Italy and Spain.

In the original analysis: Estimation of nucleated cell counts was performed using reference gene primer amplification. The protocol was immunoSEQ multiplex PCR, while the TCRdb copy is restricted to in-frame clones and leaves out a portion. The D gene and trimming were derived from the DNA, and the V and J assignments and clone size from that table. The sample holds around 150,000 clones; about nine tenths are singletons and the top ten take about 2.5%. Sequencing was done on a sample of peripheral blood. This TCR was recovered from a man aged 45 to 65 with active COVID-19.

The CDR3, as DNA: TGTGCCAGCTCACCCCGACAGGCAGCCTACGAGCAGTACTTC. Protein product: CASSPRQAAYEQYF. The chain carries TRBV18 and TRBJ2-7, with D possibly being TRBD1 (6 bases). This CDR3 contains 14 residues. CDR1 KGHSH and CDR2 LQKENI come from the germline V gene. Trimming took 3 bases from V and 2 from J, leaving 11 bases between them.